The TCR beta chain described here comes from a study of blood T cell repertoires in COVID-19. In the study overall: Collection of acute and convalescent COVID-19 samples took place in the United States, Italy and Spain. In each case, the material was cDNA or gDNA derived from T cells, B-cell-depleted T cells, or PBMCs.

Per the original methods: Amplification with reference gene primers provided the estimates of nucleated cell counts. TCRdb keeps only in-frame clones here, not all; method: immunoSEQ multiplex PCR. D and trimming were read from the DNA, whereas the V and J calls and clone size are those reported in that table. The table records approximately 100,000 clones, approximately 80% of them present only once. The clonotype originates from a human donor in a cohort sampled during active COVID-19. The source material was peripheral blood.

As DNA, the CDR3 is TGTGCCATCAGCAGACAGGGAACGGACGAGCAGTACTTC. Translating it yields CAISRQGTDEQYF. The rearrangement uses TRBV10-3 and TRBJ2-7, with 7 positions matching TRBD1. This CDR3 contains 13 residues. Unmatched junction bases numbered 7, after V lost 6 bases and J lost 5 bases. The germline CDR1 and CDR2 sequences are ENHRY and SYGVKD.